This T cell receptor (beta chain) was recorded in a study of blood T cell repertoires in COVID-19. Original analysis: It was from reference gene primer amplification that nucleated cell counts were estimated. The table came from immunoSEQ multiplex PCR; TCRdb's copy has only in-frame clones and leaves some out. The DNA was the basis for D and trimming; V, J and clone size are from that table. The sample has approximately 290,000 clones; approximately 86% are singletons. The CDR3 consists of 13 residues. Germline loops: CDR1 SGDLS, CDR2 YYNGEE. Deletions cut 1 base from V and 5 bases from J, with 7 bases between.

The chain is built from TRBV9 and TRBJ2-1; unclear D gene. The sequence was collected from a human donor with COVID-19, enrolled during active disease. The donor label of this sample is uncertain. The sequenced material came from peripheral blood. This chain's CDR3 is CASSVRTDNEQFF. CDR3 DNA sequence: TGTGCCAGCAGCGTACGTACTGACAATGAGCAGTTCTTC.